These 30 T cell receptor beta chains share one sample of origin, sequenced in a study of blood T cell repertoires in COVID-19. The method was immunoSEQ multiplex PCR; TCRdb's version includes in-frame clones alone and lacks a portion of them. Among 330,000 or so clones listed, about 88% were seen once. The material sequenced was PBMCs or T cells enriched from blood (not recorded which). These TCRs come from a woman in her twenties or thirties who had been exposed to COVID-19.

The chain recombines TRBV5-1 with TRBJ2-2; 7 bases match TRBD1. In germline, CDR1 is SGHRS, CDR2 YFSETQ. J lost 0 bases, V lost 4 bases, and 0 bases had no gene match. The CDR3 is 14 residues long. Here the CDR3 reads CASSGTANTGELFF. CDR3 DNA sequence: TGCGCCAGCAGCGGGACAGCGAACACCGGGGAGCTGTTTTTT.

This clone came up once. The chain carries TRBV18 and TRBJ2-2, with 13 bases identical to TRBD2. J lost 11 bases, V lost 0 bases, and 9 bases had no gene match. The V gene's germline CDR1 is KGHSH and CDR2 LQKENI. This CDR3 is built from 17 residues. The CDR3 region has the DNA TGTGCCAGCTCACCACCTAGGACTAGCGGGAGTACTGGTGAGCTGTTTTTT. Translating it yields CASSPPRTSGSTGELFF.

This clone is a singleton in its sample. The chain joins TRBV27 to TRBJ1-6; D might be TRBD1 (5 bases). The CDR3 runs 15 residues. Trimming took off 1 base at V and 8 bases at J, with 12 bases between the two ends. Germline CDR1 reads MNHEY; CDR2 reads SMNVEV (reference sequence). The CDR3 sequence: CASSLWAGLDSPLHF. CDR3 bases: TGTGCCAGCAGTTTATGGGCAGGGTTGGATTCACCCCTCCACTTT.

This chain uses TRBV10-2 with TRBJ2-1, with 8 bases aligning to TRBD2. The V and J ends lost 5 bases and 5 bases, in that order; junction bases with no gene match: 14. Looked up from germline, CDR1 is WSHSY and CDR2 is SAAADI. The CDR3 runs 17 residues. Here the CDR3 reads CASSPYPNGRANNEQFF. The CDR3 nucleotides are TGCGCCAGCAGTCCTTATCCCAACGGGAGGGCTAACAATGAGCAGTTCTTC.

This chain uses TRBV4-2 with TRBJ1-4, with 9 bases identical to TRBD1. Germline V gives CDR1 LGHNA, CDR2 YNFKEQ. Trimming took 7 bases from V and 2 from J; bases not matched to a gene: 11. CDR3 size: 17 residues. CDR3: CASTPRDRALTNEKLFF. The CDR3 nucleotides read TGTGCCAGCACCCCTAGGGACAGGGCTTTGACTAATGAAAAACTGTTTTTT.

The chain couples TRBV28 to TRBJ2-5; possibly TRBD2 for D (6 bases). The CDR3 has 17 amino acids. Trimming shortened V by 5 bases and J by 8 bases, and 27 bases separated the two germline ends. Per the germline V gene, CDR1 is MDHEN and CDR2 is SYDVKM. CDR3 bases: TGTGCCAGCAGTGACACTACGGCGGGGTTGGGAGATATTACCCAGTACTTC. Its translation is CASSDTTAGLGDITQYF.

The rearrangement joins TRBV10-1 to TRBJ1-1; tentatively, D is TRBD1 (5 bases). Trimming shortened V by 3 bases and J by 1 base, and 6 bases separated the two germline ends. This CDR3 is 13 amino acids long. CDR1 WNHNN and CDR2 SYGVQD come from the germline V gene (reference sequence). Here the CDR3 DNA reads TGCGCCAGCAGTGACCAGGGGAACACTGAAGCTTTCTTT. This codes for CASSDQGNTEAFF.

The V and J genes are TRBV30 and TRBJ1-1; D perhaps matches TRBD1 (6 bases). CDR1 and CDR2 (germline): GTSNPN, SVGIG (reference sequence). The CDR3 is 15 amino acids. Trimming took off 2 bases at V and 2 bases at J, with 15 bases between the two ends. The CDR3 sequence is CAWSSYRTDNTEAFF. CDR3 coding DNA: TGTGCCTGGAGTTCCTATCGGACAGACAACACTGAAGCTTTCTTT.

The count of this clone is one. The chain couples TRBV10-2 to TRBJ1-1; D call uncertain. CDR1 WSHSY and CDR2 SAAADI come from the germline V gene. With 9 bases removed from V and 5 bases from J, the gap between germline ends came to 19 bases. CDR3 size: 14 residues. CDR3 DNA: TGCGCCAGTCATGACCGCGGGGTGGGGACTGAAGCTTTCTTT. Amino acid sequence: CASHDRGVGTEAFF.

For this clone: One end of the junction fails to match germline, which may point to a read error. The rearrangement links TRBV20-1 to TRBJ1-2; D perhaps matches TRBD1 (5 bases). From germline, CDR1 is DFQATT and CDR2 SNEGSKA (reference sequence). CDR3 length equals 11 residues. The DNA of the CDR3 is TGCAGTGCTAGGGTTAGGACATTGGTTGGCTTC. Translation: CSARVRTLVGF.

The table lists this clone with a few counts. The CDR3 region is CASSPGLAGLTGELFF. CDR3 DNA sequence: TGTGCCAGCAGCCCGGGACTAGCGGGACTTACCGGGGAGCTGTTTTTT. The chain combines TRBV7-2 with TRBJ2-2; TRBD2 matches at 13 bases. The junction had 5 bases not matched to a gene; V was cut back by 5 bases and J by 5 bases. CDR1 and CDR2 (germline): SGHTA, FQGNSA. The CDR3 length is 16 residues.

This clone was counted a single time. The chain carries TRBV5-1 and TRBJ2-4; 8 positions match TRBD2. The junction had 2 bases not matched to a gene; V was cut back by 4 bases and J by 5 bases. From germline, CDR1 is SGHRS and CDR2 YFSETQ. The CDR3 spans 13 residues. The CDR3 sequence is CASSPAGENIQYF. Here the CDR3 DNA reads TGCGCCAGCAGCCCAGCGGGAGAAAACATTCAGTACTTC.

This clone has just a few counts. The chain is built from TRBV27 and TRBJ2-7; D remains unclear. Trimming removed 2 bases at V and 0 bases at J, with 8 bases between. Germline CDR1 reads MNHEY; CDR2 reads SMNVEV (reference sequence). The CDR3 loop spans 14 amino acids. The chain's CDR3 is CASSLGPRSYEQYF. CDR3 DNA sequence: TGTGCCAGCAGTTTAGGGCCCCGCTCCTACGAGCAGTACTTC.

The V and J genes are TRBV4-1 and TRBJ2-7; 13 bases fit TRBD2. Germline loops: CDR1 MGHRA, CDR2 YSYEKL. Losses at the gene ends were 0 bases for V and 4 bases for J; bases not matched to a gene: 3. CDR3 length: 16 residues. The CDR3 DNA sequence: TGCGCCAGCAGCCAAGAACGACTAGCGGGAGGTTACGAGCAGTACTTC. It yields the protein CASSQERLAGGYEQYF.

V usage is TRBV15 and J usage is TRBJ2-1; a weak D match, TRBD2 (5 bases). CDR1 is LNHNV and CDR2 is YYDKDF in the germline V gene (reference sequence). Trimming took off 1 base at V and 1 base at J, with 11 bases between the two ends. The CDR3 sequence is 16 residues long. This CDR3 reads CATSRVEGASYNEQFF. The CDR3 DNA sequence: TGTGCCACCAGCAGAGTTGAGGGAGCGTCCTACAATGAGCAGTTCTTC.

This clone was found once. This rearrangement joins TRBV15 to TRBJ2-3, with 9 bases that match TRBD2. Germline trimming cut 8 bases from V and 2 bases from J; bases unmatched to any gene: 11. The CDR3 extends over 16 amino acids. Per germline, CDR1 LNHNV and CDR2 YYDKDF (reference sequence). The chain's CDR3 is CATRRYAGGSTDTQYF. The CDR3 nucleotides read TGTGCCACCCGGCGCTACGCGGGAGGGTCCACAGATACGCAGTATTTT.

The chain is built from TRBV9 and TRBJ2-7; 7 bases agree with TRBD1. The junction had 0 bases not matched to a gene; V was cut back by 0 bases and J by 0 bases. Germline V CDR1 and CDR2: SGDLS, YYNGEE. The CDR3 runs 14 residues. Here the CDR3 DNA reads TGTGCCAGCAGCGTAGAGGGGGCCTCCTACGAGCAGTACTTC. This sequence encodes CASSVEGASYEQYF.

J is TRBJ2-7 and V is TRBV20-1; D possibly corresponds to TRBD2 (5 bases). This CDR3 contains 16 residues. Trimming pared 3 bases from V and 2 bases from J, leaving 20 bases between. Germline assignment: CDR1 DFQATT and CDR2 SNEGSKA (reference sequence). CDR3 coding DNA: TGCAGTGCTAGTTCCCATTTCGGACTGTCCCCCTACGAGCAGTACTTC. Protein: CSASSHFGLSPYEQYF.

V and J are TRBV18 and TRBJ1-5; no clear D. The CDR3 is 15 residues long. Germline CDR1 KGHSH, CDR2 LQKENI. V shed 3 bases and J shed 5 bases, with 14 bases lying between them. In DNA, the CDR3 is TGTGCCAGCTCACCCACGACACTTTTTCATCAGCCCCAGCATTTT. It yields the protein CASSPTTLFHQPQHF.

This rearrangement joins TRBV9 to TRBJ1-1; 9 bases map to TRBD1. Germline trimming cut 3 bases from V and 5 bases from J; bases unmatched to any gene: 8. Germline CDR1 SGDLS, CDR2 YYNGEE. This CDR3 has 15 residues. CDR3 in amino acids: CASSETGGAGTEAFF. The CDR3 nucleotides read TGTGCCAGCAGCGAAACAGGGGGCGCGGGGACTGAAGCTTTCTTT.

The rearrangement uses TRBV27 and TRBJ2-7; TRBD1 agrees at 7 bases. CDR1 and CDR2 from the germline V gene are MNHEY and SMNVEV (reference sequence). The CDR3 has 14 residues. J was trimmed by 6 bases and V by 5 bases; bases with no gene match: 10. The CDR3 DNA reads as TGTGCCAGCAGTCTCTACCAGGGGGTGGCCGAGCAGTACTTC. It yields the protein CASSLYQGVAEQYF.

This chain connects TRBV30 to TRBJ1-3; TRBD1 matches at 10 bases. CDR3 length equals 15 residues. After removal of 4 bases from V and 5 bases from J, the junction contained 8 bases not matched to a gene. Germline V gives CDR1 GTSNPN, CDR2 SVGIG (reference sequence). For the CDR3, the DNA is TGTGCCTGGACCTCTGTGGGACAGGGGCGAAACACCATATATTTT. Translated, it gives CAWTSVGQGRNTIYF. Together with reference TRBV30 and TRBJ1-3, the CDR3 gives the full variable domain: SQTIHQWPATLVQPVGSPLSLECTVEGTSNPNLYWYRQAAGRGLQLLFYSVGIGQISSEVPQNLSASRPQDRQFILSSKKLLLSDSGFYLCAWTSVGQGRNTIYFGEGSWLTVV.

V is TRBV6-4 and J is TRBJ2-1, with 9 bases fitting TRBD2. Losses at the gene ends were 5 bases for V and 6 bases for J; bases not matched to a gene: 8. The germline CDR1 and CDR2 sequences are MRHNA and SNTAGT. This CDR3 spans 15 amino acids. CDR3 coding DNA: TGTGCCAGCAGTTACATAGCGGGAGCGGGCAATGAGCAGTTCTTC. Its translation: CASSYIAGAGNEQFF.

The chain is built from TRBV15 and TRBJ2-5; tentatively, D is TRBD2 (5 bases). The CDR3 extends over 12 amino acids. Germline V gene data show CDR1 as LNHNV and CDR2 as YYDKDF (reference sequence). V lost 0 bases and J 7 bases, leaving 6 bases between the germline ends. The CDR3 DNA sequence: TGTGCCACCAGCAGAGATCGGGGGACCCAGTACTTC. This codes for CATSRDRGTQYF.

As DNA, the CDR3 is TGCGCCAGCGGTACTGCGGGACTCACTAGCACAGATACGCAGTATTTT. Its translation is CASGTAGLTSTDTQYF. The chain has TRBV5-1 and TRBJ2-3; the D gene is possibly TRBD2 (6 bases). The ends were cut back, 7 bases at V and 0 bases at J, with 18 bases in the middle. Per the germline V gene, CDR1 is SGHRS and CDR2 is YFSETQ. The CDR3 runs to 16 residues.

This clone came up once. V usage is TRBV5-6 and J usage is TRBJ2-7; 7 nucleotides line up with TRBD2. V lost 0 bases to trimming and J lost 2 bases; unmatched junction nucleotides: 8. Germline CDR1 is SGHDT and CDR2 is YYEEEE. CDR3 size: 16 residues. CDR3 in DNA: TGTGCCAGCAGCTTGGAGTTTCCTAGCGGAACCTACGAGCAGTACTTC. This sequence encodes CASSLEFPSGTYEQYF. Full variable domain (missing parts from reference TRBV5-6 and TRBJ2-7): DAGVTQSPTHLIKTRGQQVTLRCSPKSGHDTVSWYQQALGQGPQFIFQYYEEEERQRGNFPDRFSGHQFPNYSSELNVNALLLGDSALYLCASSLEFPSGTYEQYFGPGTRLTVT.

The CDR3 loop reads CAWSPPTGILNQPQHF. The CDR3 bases are TGTGCCTGGAGTCCTCCGACAGGGATTTTAAATCAGCCCCAGCATTTT. The chain uses TRBV30 and TRBJ1-5, with 7 bases matching TRBD1. The V gene end was trimmed by 2 bases and the J gene end by 4 bases; junction bases not matched to a gene: 11. CDR1 GTSNPN and CDR2 SVGIG come from the germline V gene (reference sequence). The CDR3 has 16 amino acids.

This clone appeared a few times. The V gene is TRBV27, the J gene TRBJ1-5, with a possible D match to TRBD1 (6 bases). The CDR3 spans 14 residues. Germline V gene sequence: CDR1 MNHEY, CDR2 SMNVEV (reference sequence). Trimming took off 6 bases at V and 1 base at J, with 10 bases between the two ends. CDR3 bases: TGTGCCAGCAGAACCCAGGGGAGCAATCAGCCCCAGCATTTT. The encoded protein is CASRTQGSNQPQHF.

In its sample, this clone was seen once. The CDR3 region has the DNA TGTGCCTGGAGACAGACTAGCAATCAGCCCCAGCATTTT. As protein: CAWRQTSNQPQHF. The V gene is TRBV30, the J gene TRBJ1-5; no firm D call. Deletions cut 3 bases from V and 0 bases from J, with 6 bases between. The V gene's germline CDR1 is GTSNPN and CDR2 SVGIG (reference sequence). The CDR3 is 13 residues long.

DNA of the CDR3: TGTGCCAGCAGAGACAGGGCGGGTTCGGTAAGGGAAAAACTGTTTTTT. Residues: CASRDRAGSVREKLFF. V and J are TRBV2 and TRBJ1-4; 7 bases are shared with TRBD1. This CDR3 is built from 16 residues. V lost 6 bases, J lost 8 bases, and 15 bases stayed unmatched. From germline, CDR1 is SNHLY and CDR2 FYNNEI. The complete variable domain, with remaining parts taken from reference TRBV2 and TRBJ1-4, reads EPEVTQTPSHQVTQMGQEVILRCVPISNHLYFYWYRQILGQKVEFLVSFYNNEISEKSEIFDDQFSVERPDGSNFTLKIRSTKLEDSAMYFCASRDRAGSVREKLFFGSGTQLSVL.